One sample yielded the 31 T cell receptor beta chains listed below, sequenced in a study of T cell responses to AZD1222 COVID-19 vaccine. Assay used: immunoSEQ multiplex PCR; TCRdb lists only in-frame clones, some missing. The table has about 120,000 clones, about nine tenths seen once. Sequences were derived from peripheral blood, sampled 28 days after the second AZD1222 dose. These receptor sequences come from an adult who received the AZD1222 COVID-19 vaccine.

This chain's CDR3 is CASSPGTGSTEAFF. The CDR3 DNA is TGTGCCAGCTCACCCGGGACAGGGTCCACTGAAGCTTTCTTT. V is TRBV18 and J is TRBJ1-1, with TRBD1 matching 9 bases. This CDR3 contains 14 residues. Per germline, CDR1 KGHSH and CDR2 LQKENI. The J segment lost 4 bases and the V segment lost 3 bases, leaving 3 bases of the junction unmatched.

CDR3 nucleotides: TGTGCCAGCAGCCGCCTCCGGGACAGGGTGATGATAGATACGCAGTATTTT. Its protein is CASSRLRDRVMIDTQYF. The rearrangement joins TRBV4-2 to TRBJ2-3, with 9 bases aligning to TRBD1. Germline loops: CDR1 LGHNA, CDR2 YNFKEQ. V shed 4 bases, J shed 5 bases, and the junction held 13 bases outside the gene matches. This CDR3 has 17 amino acids.

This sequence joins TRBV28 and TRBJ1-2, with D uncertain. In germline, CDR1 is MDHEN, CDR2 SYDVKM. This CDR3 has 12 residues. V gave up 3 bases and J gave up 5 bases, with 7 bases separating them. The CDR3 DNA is TGTGCCAGCAGTTTGTGGGAATATGGCTACACCTTC. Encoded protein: CASSLWEYGYTF.

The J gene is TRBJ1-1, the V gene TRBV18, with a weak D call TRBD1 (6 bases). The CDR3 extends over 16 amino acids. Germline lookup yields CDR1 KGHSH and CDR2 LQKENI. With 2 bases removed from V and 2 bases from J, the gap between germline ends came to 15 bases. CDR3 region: CASSPNTGQINTEAFF. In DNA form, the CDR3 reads TGTGCCAGCTCACCAAACACGGGACAAATAAACACTGAAGCTTTCTTT.

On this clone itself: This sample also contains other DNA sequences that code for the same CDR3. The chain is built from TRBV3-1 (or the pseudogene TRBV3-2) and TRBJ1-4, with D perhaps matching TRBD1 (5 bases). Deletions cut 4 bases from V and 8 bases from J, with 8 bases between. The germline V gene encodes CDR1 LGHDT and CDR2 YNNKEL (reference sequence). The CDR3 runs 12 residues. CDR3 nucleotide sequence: TGTGCCAGCAGCCTGGGGGGGGAAAAACTGTTTTTT. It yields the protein CASSLGGEKLFF.

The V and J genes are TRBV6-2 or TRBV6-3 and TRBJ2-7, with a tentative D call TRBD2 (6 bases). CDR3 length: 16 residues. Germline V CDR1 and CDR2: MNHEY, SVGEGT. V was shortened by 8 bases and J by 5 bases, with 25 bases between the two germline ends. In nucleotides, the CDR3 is TGTGCCAGCGGCCCCCCCCCGGAGGGGTTAAGAAACGAGCAGTACTTC. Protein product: CASGPPPEGLRNEQYF.

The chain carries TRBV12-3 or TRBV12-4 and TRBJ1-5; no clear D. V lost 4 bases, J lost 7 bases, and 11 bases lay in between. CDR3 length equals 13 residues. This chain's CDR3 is CASSSPPGQPQHF. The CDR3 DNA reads TGTGCCAGCAGTTCCCCCCCGGGGCAGCCCCAGCATTTT.

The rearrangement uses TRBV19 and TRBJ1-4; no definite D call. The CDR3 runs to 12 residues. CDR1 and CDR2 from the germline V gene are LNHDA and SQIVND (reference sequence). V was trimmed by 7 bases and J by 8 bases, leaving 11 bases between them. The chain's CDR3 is CASNGYGEKLFF. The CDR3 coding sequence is TGTGCCAGTAATGGCTACGGGGAAAAACTGTTTTTT. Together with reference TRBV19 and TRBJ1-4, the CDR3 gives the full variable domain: DGGITQSPKYLFRKEGQNVTLSCEQNLNHDAMYWYRQDPGQGLRLIYYSQIVNDFQKGDIAEGYSVSREKKESFPLTVTSAQKNPTAFYLCASNGYGEKLFFGSGTQLSVL.

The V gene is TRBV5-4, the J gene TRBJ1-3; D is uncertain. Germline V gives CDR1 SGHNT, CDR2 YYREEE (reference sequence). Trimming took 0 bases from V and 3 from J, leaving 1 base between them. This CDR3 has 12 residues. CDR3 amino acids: CASSLDGNTIYF. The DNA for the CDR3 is TGTGCCAGCAGCTTGGATGGAAACACCATATATTTT.

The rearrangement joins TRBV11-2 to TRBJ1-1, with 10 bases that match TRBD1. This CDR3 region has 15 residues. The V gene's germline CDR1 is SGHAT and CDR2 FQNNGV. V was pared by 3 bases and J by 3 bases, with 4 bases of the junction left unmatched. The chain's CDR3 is CASSFTGTGDTEAFF. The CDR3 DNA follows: TGTGCCAGCAGCTTCACCGGGACAGGGGACACTGAAGCTTTCTTT.

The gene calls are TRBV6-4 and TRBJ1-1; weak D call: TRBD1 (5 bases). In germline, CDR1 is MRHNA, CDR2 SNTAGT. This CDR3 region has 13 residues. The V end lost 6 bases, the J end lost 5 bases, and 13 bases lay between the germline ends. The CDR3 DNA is TGTGCCAGCAGACGGGACCTCGATACTGAAGCTTTCTTT. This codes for CASRRDLDTEAFF.

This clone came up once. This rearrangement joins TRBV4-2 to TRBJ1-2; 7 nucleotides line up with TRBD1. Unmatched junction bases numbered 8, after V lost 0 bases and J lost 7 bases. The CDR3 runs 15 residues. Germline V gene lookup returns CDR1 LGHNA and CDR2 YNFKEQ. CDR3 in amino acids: CASSQDRQGLSGYTF. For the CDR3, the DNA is TGTGCCAGCAGCCAAGATAGACAGGGACTCAGTGGCTACACCTTC.

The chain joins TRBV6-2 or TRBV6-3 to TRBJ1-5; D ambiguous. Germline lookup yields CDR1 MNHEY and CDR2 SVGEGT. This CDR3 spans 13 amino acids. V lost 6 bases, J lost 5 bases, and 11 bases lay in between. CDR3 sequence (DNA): TGTGCCAGCAGCAGAGACATCTATCAGCCCCAGCATTTT. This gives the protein CASSRDIYQPQHF.

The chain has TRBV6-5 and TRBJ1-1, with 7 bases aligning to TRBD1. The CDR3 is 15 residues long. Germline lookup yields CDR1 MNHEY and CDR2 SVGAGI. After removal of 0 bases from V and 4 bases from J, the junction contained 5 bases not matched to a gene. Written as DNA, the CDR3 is TGTGCCAGCAGTTACTCCTACAGGGGAGCCACTGAAGCTTTCTTT. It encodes CASSYSYRGATEAFF.

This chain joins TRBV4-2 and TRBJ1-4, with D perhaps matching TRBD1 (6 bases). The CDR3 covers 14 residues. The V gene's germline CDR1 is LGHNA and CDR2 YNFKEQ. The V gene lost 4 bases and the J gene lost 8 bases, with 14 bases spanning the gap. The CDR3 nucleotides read TGTGCCAGCAGCCTTATGGACAGCGAGGAAAAACTGTTTTTT. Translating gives CASSLMDSEEKLFF.

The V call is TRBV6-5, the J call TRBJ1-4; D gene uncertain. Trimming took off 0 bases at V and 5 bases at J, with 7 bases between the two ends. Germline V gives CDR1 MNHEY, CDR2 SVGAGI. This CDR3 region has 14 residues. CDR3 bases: TGTGCCAGCAGTTACTCCCGGAGAAATGAAAAACTGTTTTTT. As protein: CASSYSRRNEKLFF.

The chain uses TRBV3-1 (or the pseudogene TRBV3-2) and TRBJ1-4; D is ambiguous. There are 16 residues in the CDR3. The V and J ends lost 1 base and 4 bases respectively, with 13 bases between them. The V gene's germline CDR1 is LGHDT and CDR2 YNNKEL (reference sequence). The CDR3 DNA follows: TGTGCCAGCAGCCAAGTGGACGGGCCCTTTAATGAAAAACTGTTTTTT. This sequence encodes CASSQVDGPFNEKLFF.

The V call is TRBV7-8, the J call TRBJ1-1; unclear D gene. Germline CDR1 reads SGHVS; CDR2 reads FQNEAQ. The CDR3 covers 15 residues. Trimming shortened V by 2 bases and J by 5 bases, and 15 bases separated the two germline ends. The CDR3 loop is CASSLLRTGDTEAFF. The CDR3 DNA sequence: TGTGCCAGCAGCTTACTTCGGACGGGTGATACTGAAGCTTTCTTT. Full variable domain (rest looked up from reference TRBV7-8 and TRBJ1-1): GAGVSQSPRYKVAKRGQDVALRCDPISGHVSLFWYQQALGQGPEFLTYFQNEAQLDKSGLPSDRFFAERPEGSVSTLKIQRTQQEDSAVYLCASSLLRTGDTEAFFGQGTRLTVV.

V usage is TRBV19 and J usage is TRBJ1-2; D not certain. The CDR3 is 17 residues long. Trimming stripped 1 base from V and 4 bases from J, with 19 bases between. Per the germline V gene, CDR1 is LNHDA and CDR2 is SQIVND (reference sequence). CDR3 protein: CASSIGTRTYLGYGYTF. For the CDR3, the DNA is TGTGCCAGTAGTATAGGGACCCGAACGTACCTGGGCTATGGCTACACCTTC. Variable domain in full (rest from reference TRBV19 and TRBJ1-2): DGGITQSPKYLFRKEGQNVTLSCEQNLNHDAMYWYRQDPGQGLRLIYYSQIVNDFQKGDIAEGYSVSREKKESFPLTVTSAQKNPTAFYLCASSIGTRTYLGYGYTFGSGTRLTVV.

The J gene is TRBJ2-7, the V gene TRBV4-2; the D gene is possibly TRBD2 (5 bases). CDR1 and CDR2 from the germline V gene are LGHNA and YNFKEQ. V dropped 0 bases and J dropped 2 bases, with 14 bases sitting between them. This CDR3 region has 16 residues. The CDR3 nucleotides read TGTGCCAGCAGCCAAGATCTCGGAGGCGCCACCTACGAGCAGTACTTC. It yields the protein CASSQDLGGATYEQYF.

The DNA for the CDR3 is TGTGCCAGCAGCTTGGAAGGAGCACCGCGGGCCTATGGCTACACCTTC. The encoded protein is CASSLEGAPRAYGYTF. The chain joins TRBV5-8 to TRBJ1-2; D gene uncertain. The ends were cut back, 0 bases at V and 4 bases at J, with 16 bases in the middle. The CDR3 contains 16 residues. Germline V gene lookup returns CDR1 SGHTS and CDR2 YDEGEE.

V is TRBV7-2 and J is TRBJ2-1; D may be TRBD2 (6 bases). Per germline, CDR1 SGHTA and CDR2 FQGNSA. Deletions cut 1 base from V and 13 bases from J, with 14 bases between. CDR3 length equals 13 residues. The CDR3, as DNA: TGTGCCAGCAGCTTAGATGGGCGGGGCCACCAGTTCTTC. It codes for CASSLDGRGHQFF.

The CDR3 DNA reads as TGTGCCAGTAGTATTCGGACTAGCGGGCGGGTCACAGATACGCAGTATTTT. The encoded protein is CASSIRTSGRVTDTQYF. The chain combines TRBV19 with TRBJ2-3; 11 bases fit TRBD2. The V gene's germline CDR1 is LNHDA and CDR2 SQIVND (reference sequence). The CDR3 spans 17 residues. The V and J ends lost 3 bases and 2 bases, in that order; junction bases with no gene match: 7.

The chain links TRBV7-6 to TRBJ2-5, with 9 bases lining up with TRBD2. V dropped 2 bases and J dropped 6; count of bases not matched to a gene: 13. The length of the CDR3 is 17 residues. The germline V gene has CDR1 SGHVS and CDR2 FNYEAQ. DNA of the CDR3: TGTGCCAGCAGCTTACGTTCGGCGGCGGGGGGGCTCAAGACCCAGTACTTC. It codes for CASSLRSAAGGLKTQYF.

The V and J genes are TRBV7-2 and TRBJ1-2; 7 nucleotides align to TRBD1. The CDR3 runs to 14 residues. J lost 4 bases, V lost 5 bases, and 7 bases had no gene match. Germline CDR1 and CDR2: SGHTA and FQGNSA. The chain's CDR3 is CASSKGTALYGYTF. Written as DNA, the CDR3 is TGTGCCAGCAGCAAAGGGACAGCCCTCTATGGCTACACCTTC.

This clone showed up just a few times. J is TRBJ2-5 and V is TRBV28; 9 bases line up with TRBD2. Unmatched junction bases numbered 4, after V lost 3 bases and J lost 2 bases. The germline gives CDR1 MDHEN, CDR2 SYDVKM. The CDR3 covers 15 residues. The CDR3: CASSFSGGGQETQYF. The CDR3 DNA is TGTGCCAGCAGTTTTAGCGGGGGCGGACAAGAGACCCAGTACTTC.

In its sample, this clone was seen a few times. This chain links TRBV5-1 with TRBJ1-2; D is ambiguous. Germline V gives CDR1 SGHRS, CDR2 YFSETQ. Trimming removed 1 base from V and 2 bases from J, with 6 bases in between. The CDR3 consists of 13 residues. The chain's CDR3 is CASSLTANYGYTF. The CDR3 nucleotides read TGCGCCAGCAGCTTGACAGCAAACTATGGCTACACCTTC.

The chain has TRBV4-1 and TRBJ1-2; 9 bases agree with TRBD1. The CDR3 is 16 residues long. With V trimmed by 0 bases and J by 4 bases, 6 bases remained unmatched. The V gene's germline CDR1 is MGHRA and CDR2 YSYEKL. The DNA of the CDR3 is TGCGCCAGCAGCCAAGATCGGGGACAGGGAGGCTATGGCTACACCTTC. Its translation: CASSQDRGQGGYGYTF.

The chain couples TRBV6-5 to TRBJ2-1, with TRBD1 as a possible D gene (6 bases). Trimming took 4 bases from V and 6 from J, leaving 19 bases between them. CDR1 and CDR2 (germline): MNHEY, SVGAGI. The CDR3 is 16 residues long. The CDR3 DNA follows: TGTGCCAGCAGTTTATTTCGGGACAAGGGATCCAATGAGCAGTTCTTC. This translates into CASSLFRDKGSNEQFF.

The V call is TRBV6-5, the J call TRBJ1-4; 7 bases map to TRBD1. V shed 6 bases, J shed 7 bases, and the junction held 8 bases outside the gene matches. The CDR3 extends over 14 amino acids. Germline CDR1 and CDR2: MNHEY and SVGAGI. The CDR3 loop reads CASSRTGEGEKLFF. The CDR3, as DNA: TGTGCCAGCAGCCGAACAGGGGAGGGTGAAAAACTGTTTTTT.

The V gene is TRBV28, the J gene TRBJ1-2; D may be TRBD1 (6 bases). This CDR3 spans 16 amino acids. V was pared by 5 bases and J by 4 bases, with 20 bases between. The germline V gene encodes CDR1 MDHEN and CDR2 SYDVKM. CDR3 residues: CASSGGGSRGPYGYTF. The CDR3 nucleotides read TGTGCCAGCAGTGGGGGGGGCTCCCGGGGGCCCTATGGCTACACCTTC.